The 13 T cell receptor beta chains below were found in one sample sequenced in a study of blood T cell repertoires in COVID-19. Measured with immunoSEQ multiplex PCR; TCRdb has only the in-frame clones, and not every one. The sample carries 200,000 to 300,000 clones, more than 70% recorded once. Sequencing used peripheral blood. The receptor set was obtained from a woman aged 45-65 years with acute or convalescent COVID-19.

The CDR3: CASFRMVNEQFF. CDR3 DNA: TGTGCCAGTTTTAGAATGGTCAATGAGCAGTTCTTC. V and J are TRBV6-5 and TRBJ2-1; no clear D. CDR3 length: 12 residues. Looked up from germline, CDR1 is MNHEY and CDR2 is SVGAGI. V was clipped by 9 bases and J by 6 bases, with 12 bases between them.

The J gene is TRBJ2-7, the V gene TRBV9, with D possibly matching TRBD2 (5 bases). CDR1 and CDR2 (germline): SGDLS, YYNGEE. V lost 5 bases to trimming and J lost 3 bases, with 15 bases between them. This CDR3 spans 14 amino acids. The CDR3 is CASSPTRGNYEQYF. In DNA, the CDR3 is TGTGCCAGCAGTCCCACCCGGGGTAACTACGAGCAGTACTTC.

The chain uses TRBV7-6 and TRBJ2-1, with 16 positions matching TRBD2. CDR1 and CDR2 from the germline V gene are SGHVS and FNYEAQ. This CDR3 spans 18 amino acids. Trimming removed 5 bases from V and 2 bases from J; junction bases left unmatched: 6. The DNA of the CDR3 is TGTGCCAGCAGCCCGGGGACTAGCGGGAGGGCCCCCTACAATGAGCAGTTCTTC. It yields the protein CASSPGTSGRAPYNEQFF.

This clone was detected a few times. The rearrangement joins TRBV7-8 to TRBJ1-1; 10 bases align to TRBD1. Germline values: CDR1 SGHVS, CDR2 FQNEAQ. This CDR3 comprises 16 residues. The junction had 13 bases not matched to a gene; V was cut back by 5 bases and J by 7 bases. The CDR3 coding sequence is TGTGCCAGCAGCGCCCGGGACAGGGGAAGTAATAGTGAAGCTTTCTTT. Protein sequence: CASSARDRGSNSEAFF.

The V call is TRBV4-3, the J call TRBJ1-4, with 7 bases aligning to TRBD1. CDR1 LGHNA and CDR2 YSLEER come from the germline V gene. The CDR3 length is 15 residues. V was clipped by 4 bases and J by 0 bases; unmatched bases: 2. Written as DNA, the CDR3 is TGCGCCAGCAGCCGCACAGGGGCAACTAATGAAAAACTGTTTTTT. Residues: CASSRTGATNEKLFF.

This rearrangement joins TRBV30 to TRBJ1-1; D unresolved. This CDR3 region has 13 residues. Germline V gene lookup returns CDR1 GTSNPN and CDR2 SVGIG (reference sequence). Trimming removed 4 bases from V and 3 bases from J, with 12 bases in between. As DNA, the CDR3 is TGTGCCTGGAATAAGTCCCCGGACACTGAAGCTTTCTTT. Its translation is CAWNKSPDTEAFF.

The rearrangement uses TRBV5-8 and TRBJ2-3; 7 bases line up with TRBD2. Germline V CDR1 and CDR2: SGHTS, YDEGEE. The CDR3 consists of 15 residues. V lost 0 bases to trimming and J lost 3 bases; unmatched junction nucleotides: 4. The CDR3 is CASSLGRERTDTQYF. CDR3 sequence (DNA): TGTGCCAGCAGCTTGGGGCGGGAGAGGACAGATACGCAGTATTTT.

The V call is TRBV4-3, the J call TRBJ2-3, with D possibly matching TRBD2 (5 bases). V was trimmed by 1 base and J by 3 bases, leaving 11 bases between them. CDR3 length equals 15 residues. Germline CDR1 LGHNA, CDR2 YSLEER. The CDR3 coding sequence is TGCGCCAGCAGCCAAGTCGGGGTCGGTACAGATACGCAGTATTTT. This encodes CASSQVGVGTDTQYF.

This rearrangement joins TRBV19 to TRBJ1-5; 7 bases are shared with TRBD1. Germline CDR1 is LNHDA and CDR2 is SQIVND (reference sequence). Trimming took 3 bases from V and 3 from J; bases not matched to a gene: 5. The CDR3 spans 15 residues. In DNA, the CDR3 is TGTGCCAGTAGTATTCGGGACAGTCTCAATCAGCCCCAGCATTTT. Its protein is CASSIRDSLNQPQHF.

The CDR3 sequence: CASSFPDRRFYEQYF. The CDR3 DNA sequence: TGTGCCAGCAGTTTCCCGGACAGGAGGTTCTACGAGCAGTACTTC. The chain carries TRBV28 and TRBJ2-7, with 7 bases fitting TRBD1. This CDR3 is built from 15 residues. The V and J ends lost 3 bases and 3 bases, in that order; junction bases with no gene match: 8. Germline V gene lookup returns CDR1 MDHEN and CDR2 SYDVKM.

The chain carries TRBV7-2 and TRBJ2-3, with D possibly TRBD2 on 5 matching bases. The CDR3 is 13 residues long. CDR1 is SGHTA, CDR2 FQGNSA, per germline. Between the trimmed V and J ends, which lost 5 bases and 6 bases, there was a span of 12 bases. The CDR3 DNA follows: TGTGCCAGCAGCAAGCCGCGCGGGGATACGCAGTATTTT. This codes for CASSKPRGDTQYF.

This sequence joins TRBV19 and TRBJ1-5; TRBD1 aligns across 10 bases. The J segment lost 1 base and the V segment lost 3 bases, leaving 6 bases of the junction unmatched. Germline V CDR1 and CDR2: LNHDA, SQIVND (reference sequence). The CDR3 is 17 amino acids. CDR3 sequence (DNA): TGTGCCAGTAGTATTAGGAGGGGACAGGGGAGCAATCAGCCCCAGCATTTT. Encoded protein: CASSIRRGQGSNQPQHF.

This chain links TRBV18 with TRBJ2-1; D is undetermined. The germline V gene encodes CDR1 KGHSH and CDR2 LQKENI. The CDR3 is made up of 13 amino acids. Trimming stripped 10 bases from V and 5 bases from J, with 15 bases between. The CDR3 region is CATQVPTHNEQFF. The CDR3 DNA is TGTGCCACCCAGGTCCCTACCCACAATGAGCAGTTCTTC.